Below are 14 T cell receptor beta chains sequenced from a single sample in a study of CD8 T cells in Susac syndrome. Random hexamers primed reverse transcription of about 0.45 to 1 ug RNA. Using its own MiXCR run on the immunoSEQ multiplex PCR reads, TCRdb lists one record per CDR3 protein. The sample holds about 430,000 distinct CDR3 sequences; 85% are singletons and the top ten take about 0.12%. What was sequenced was CD8+ T cells from PBMCs. Source of these receptors: a human donor with multiple sclerosis.

The chain has TRBV28 and TRBJ2-7; D is possibly TRBD2 (5 bases). The V gene's germline CDR1 is MDHEN and CDR2 SYDVKM. V lost 5 bases, J lost 2 bases, and 13 bases lay in between. This CDR3 has 14 residues. The CDR3 region has the DNA TGTGCCAGCAGTCAGGCTAGCTTAACCTACGAGCAGTACTTC. Translation gives CASSQASLTYEQYF.

About this clonotype: Its ends do not fully match the called genes, so a read error is possible. The J gene is TRBJ2-7, the V gene TRBV4-1; tentatively, D is TRBD2 (6 bases). Looked up from germline, CDR1 is MGHRA and CDR2 is YSYEKL. The CDR3 has 14 amino acids. The CDR3 DNA reads as TGCGCCAGCAGCCAAGGGCGGGGTTCCTACGGGCAGTACTTC. Translation gives CASSQGRGSYGQYF.

The rearrangement links TRBV6-1 to TRBJ1-2, with 7 bases that match TRBD1. The length of the CDR3 is 14 residues. Trimming at V came to 5 bases and at J to 8 bases, leaving 11 bases not matched to a gene. Germline loops: CDR1 MNHNS, CDR2 SASEGT. Here the CDR3 DNA reads TGTGCCAGCAGTCTCCCCGGACAGGCGCGAGGCTACACCTTC. Its protein is CASSLPGQARGYTF.

The chain carries TRBV5-5 and TRBJ2-5, with a tentative D call TRBD1 (6 bases). Trimming removed 2 bases at V and 4 bases at J, with 9 bases between. The CDR3 loop spans 13 amino acids. Germline V gene data show CDR1 as SGHKS and CDR2 as YYEKEE (reference sequence). CDR3 nucleotide sequence: TGTGCCAGCAGCTTTACAGGGCCAGAGACCCAGTACTTC. Its protein product is CASSFTGPETQYF.

This rearrangement joins TRBV6-1 to TRBJ1-1; 7 positions agree with TRBD1. This CDR3 is 14 amino acids long. V trimming: 6 bases; J trimming: 3 bases; junction bases outside the gene matches: 7. Germline loops: CDR1 MNHNS, CDR2 SASEGT. The CDR3 coding sequence is TGTGCCAGCAGAACAGGGGAGGTGGACACTGAAGCTTTCTTT. Its protein product is CASRTGEVDTEAFF.

The genes are TRBV20-1 and TRBJ2-5, with 8 bases fitting TRBD1. Trimming removed 0 bases from V and 4 bases from J; junction bases left unmatched: 7. Germline V gene sequence: CDR1 DFQATT, CDR2 SNEGSKA (reference sequence). This CDR3 comprises 15 residues. The CDR3 nucleotides are TGCAGTGCTAGAGATGAACAGGGGGTAATAGAGACCCAGTACTTC. Encoded protein: CSARDEQGVIETQYF.

The gene calls are TRBV20-1 and TRBJ2-1, with a possible D match to TRBD1 (6 bases). Trimming left V 7 bases short and J 10 bases short, with 14 bases between. CDR3 size: 11 residues. The germline gives CDR1 DFQATT, CDR2 SNEGSKA (reference sequence). For the CDR3, the DNA is TGCAGTGTCCCGGGACATTACGAGCAGTTCTTC. Translation: CSVPGHYEQFF.

This sequence joins TRBV30 and TRBJ2-5; 13 positions agree with TRBD2. Trimming removed 5 bases from V and 4 bases from J; junction bases left unmatched: 13. This CDR3 contains 17 residues. Germline loops: CDR1 GTSNPN, CDR2 SVGIG (reference sequence). The CDR3 DNA sequence: TGTGCCTGGCACCCCGGGACTAGCGGGGAAGTGGGAGAGACCCAGTACTTC. Its protein is CAWHPGTSGEVGETQYF.

The V gene is TRBV12-3 or TRBV12-4, the J gene TRBJ1-5, with D unclear. The V end was cut by 6 bases, the J end by 1 base, with 13 bases between. There are 15 residues in the CDR3. The CDR3 protein is CASSQSSRSNQPQHF. The CDR3 DNA follows: TGTGCCAGCAGCCAGAGTTCCCGCAGCAATCAGCCCCAGCATTTT.

This chain uses TRBV28 with TRBJ1-2; 9 positions agree with TRBD1. Germline V gene data show CDR1 as MDHEN and CDR2 as SYDVKM. Trimming at V came to 3 bases and at J to 4 bases, leaving 9 bases not matched to a gene. The CDR3 sequence is 16 residues long. CDR3 protein: CASSFPRDRVVYGYTF. CDR3 nucleotides: TGTGCCAGCAGTTTTCCCCGGGACAGGGTGGTCTATGGCTACACCTTC.

CDR3 nucleotides: TGTGCCAGCAGTCCGACAGGGGGGTCACAAGATACGCAGTATTTT. Amino acid sequence: CASSPTGGSQDTQYF. The chain carries TRBV12-3 or TRBV12-4 and TRBJ2-3; 9 bases line up with TRBD1. The V segment lost 5 bases and the J segment 5 bases; nucleotides outside the gene matches: 8. The CDR3 spans 15 residues.

The V and J genes are TRBV5-4 and TRBJ1-2; a weak D match, TRBD1 (6 bases). The CDR3 has 15 amino acids. Trimming took 4 bases from V and 4 from J, leaving 17 bases between them. The germline V gene has CDR1 SGHNT and CDR2 YYREEE (reference sequence). This CDR3 is CASSATGQISYGYTF. The CDR3 DNA reads as TGTGCCAGCAGCGCAACTGGACAGATCAGCTATGGCTACACCTTC.

The chain employs TRBV20-1 and TRBJ1-1; TRBD1 aligns across 7 bases. The CDR3 contains 15 residues. Germline V lookup: CDR1 DFQATT, CDR2 SNEGSKA (reference sequence). Germline trimming cut 5 bases from V and 2 bases from J; bases unmatched to any gene: 11. This CDR3 reads CSAAGGQHTNTEAFF. The DNA for the CDR3 is TGCAGTGCTGCAGGGGGACAACATACTAACACTGAAGCTTTCTTT.

The V call is TRBV4-1, the J call TRBJ2-7, with a tentative D call TRBD2 (5 bases). The V gene lost 3 bases and the J gene lost 2 bases, with 8 bases spanning the gap. CDR1 and CDR2 (germline): MGHRA, YSYEKL. The CDR3 has 13 amino acids. The CDR3 sequence: CASSHEGPYEQYF. The DNA for the CDR3 is TGCGCCAGCAGCCACGAGGGTCCCTACGAGCAGTACTTC.